This TCR beta chain stems from a study of human T cells and chemical hapten exposure. Concerning this clonotype: Its antigen is not known.

The time point denotes: pre-sensitization, week 0. The treatment is: therapeutic diphenylcyclopropenone sensitization with weekly scalp DPC. Blood collection happened ahead of applying each patch test. Donors were 18 to 70-year-old alopecia patients suitable for DPC. Study conclusions and caveats: Expanded TCRs formed significantly more large CDR3 similarity clusters than controls.

Attachment of unique molecular identifiers to individual cDNA molecules was performed in the library. TCRdb re-called the RACE reads with MiXCR, one entry per CDR3 protein. This sample has around 200,000 distinct CDR3 sequences, with approximately 29% found just once. This TCR was sampled from a woman in her twenties or thirties with alopecia areata. Some clones in this sample may be carry-over from other donors' samples. Sequenced here: whole blood, sampled in connection with sensitization to the hapten diphenylcyclopropenone (DPC).

The CDR3 reads CSVEGIGDNEQFF. The CDR3 nucleotides are TGCAGCGTTGAAGGGATAGGTGACAATGAGCAGTTCTTC. This chain uses TRBV29-1 with TRBJ2-1; the D is unclear. With 1 base removed from V and 5 bases from J, the gap between germline ends came to 9 bases. Per germline, CDR1 SQVTM and CDR2 ANQGSEA. This CDR3 has 13 residues.